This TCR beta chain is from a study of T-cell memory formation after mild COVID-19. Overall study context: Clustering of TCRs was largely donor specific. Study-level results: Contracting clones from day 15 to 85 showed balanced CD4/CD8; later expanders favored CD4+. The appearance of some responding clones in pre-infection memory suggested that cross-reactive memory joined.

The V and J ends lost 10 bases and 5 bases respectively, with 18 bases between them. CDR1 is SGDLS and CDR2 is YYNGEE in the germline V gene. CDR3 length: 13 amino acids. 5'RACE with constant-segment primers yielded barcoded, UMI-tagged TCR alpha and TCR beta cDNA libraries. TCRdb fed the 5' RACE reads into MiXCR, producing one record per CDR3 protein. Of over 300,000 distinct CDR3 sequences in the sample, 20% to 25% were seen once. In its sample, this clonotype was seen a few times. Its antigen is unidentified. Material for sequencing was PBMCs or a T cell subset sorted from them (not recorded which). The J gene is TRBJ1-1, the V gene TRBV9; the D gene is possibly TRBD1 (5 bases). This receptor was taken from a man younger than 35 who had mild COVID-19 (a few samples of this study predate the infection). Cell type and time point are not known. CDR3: CASATGVETEAFF. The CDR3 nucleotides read TGTGCCTCAGCGACGGGGGTCGAGACTGAAGCTTTCTTT.